These 19 T cell receptor beta chains were sequenced from one sample in a study of blood T cell repertoires in COVID-19. Profiled with immunoSEQ multiplex PCR; TCRdb holds only in-frame clones, not every one. The sample has some 250,000 clones; 80% to 90% are singletons. The material sequenced was PBMCs or T cells enriched from blood (not recorded which). The receptors were gathered from a man aged 35-49 years who had recovered from COVID-19.

The CDR3 spells CASSLNWGSYGYTF. CDR3 bases: TGTGCCAGCAGCTTGAATTGGGGCAGCTATGGCTACACCTTC. This chain joins TRBV5-8 and TRBJ1-2, with D possibly being TRBD1 (5 bases). The CDR3 length is 14 residues. The V end lost 1 base, the J end lost 4 bases, and 11 bases lay between the germline ends. In germline, CDR1 is SGHTS, CDR2 YDEGEE.

This chain joins TRBV9 and TRBJ2-2; D is perhaps TRBD2 (6 bases). CDR1 SGDLS and CDR2 YYNGEE come from the germline V gene. The CDR3 contains 16 residues. V was clipped by 2 bases and J by 1 base, with 12 bases between them. The CDR3 bases are TGTGCCAGCAGCGTTGGCGGGACCCAGAACACCGGGGAGCTGTTTTTT. Its translation is CASSVGGTQNTGELFF.

The genes are TRBV9 and TRBJ1-5; 7 nucleotides line up with TRBD1. This CDR3 spans 14 amino acids. CDR1 and CDR2 (germline): SGDLS, YYNGEE. With 3 bases clipped from V and 4 bases from J, the junction kept 4 bases outside the gene matches. The CDR3: CASSAGTDNQPQHF. Here the CDR3 DNA reads TGTGCCAGCAGCGCAGGGACAGATAATCAGCCCCAGCATTTT.

The chain has TRBV5-4 and TRBJ1-4; 9 positions agree with TRBD1. The CDR3 runs 16 residues. Germline-derived CDR1 and CDR2 are SGHNT and YYREEE (reference sequence). With V trimmed by 2 bases and J by 2 bases, 4 bases remained unmatched. The DNA of the CDR3 is TGTGCCAGCAGCTTACGGACAGGGGCCACTAATGAAAAACTGTTTTTT. Its protein product is CASSLRTGATNEKLFF.

The chain combines TRBV7-9 with TRBJ2-1; 8 nucleotides match TRBD2. V lost 4 bases, J lost 4 bases, and 6 bases stayed unmatched. Germline V CDR1 and CDR2: SEHNR, FQNEAQ (reference sequence). This CDR3 region has 15 residues. CDR3 sequence (DNA): TGTGCCAGCAGCTCCGTAGCGGGGAGATACAATGAGCAGTTCTTC. Translation: CASSSVAGRYNEQFF.

J is TRBJ1-2 and V is TRBV29-1; D is possibly TRBD1 (5 bases). The CDR3 length is 14 residues. Germline lookup yields CDR1 SQVTM and CDR2 ANQGSEA. V was pared by 7 bases and J by 4 bases, with 19 bases between. CDR3 nucleotide sequence: TGCAGCGCCGAGACAGATAAGACTTTCTATGGCTACACCTTC. Its protein is CSAETDKTFYGYTF.

The rearrangement links TRBV10-1 to TRBJ2-3; possibly TRBD1 for D (5 bases). Between the trimmed V and J ends, which lost 4 bases and 7 bases, there was a span of 21 bases. Looked up from germline, CDR1 is WNHNN and CDR2 is SYGVQD (reference sequence). The CDR3 is 16 residues long. The CDR3 protein is CASSGPTVPGRNTQYF. In DNA form, the CDR3 reads TGCGCCAGCAGTGGGCCGACAGTTCCAGGTCGAAATACGCAGTATTTT.

The gene calls are TRBV4-1 and TRBJ2-4; TRBD1 agrees at 9 bases. V shed 2 bases, J shed 8 bases, and the junction held 4 bases outside the gene matches. This CDR3 is 14 amino acids long. Germline V lookup: CDR1 MGHRA, CDR2 YSYEKL. As DNA, the CDR3 is TGCGCCAGCAGCCAACCGGGACAGGGACACATTCAGTACTTC. Encoded protein: CASSQPGQGHIQYF.

The J gene is TRBJ2-2, the V gene TRBV3-1 (or the pseudogene TRBV3-2), with a possible D match to TRBD1 (6 bases). The CDR3 is 15 residues long. The V gene lost 4 bases and the J gene lost 5 bases, with 14 bases spanning the gap. Germline CDR1 LGHDT, CDR2 YNNKEL (reference sequence). Here the CDR3 reads CASSLGTSNTGELFF. DNA for the CDR3: TGTGCCAGCAGCCTGGGGACATCTAATACCGGGGAGCTGTTTTTT.

The rearrangement links TRBV28 to TRBJ2-3; TRBD2 agrees at 10 bases. The CDR3 loop spans 17 amino acids. Germline CDR1 reads MDHEN; CDR2 reads SYDVKM. V was pared by 1 base and J by 4 bases, with 8 bases of the junction left unmatched. CDR3 sequence: CASSLSPAGGWADTQYF. CDR3 DNA: TGTGCCAGCAGTTTATCCCCAGCGGGAGGGTGGGCAGATACGCAGTATTTT.

The V call is TRBV30, the J call TRBJ1-1; TRBD1 aligns across 10 bases. CDR3 size: 15 residues. The germline gives CDR1 GTSNPN, CDR2 SVGIG (reference sequence). Losses at the gene ends were 1 base for V and 4 bases for J; bases not matched to a gene: 6. CDR3 residues: CAWSAGQGGITEAFF. CDR3 nucleotides: TGTGCCTGGAGTGCCGGACAGGGGGGTATCACTGAAGCTTTCTTT.

CDR3 sequence: CSVDNPRTSVSDEQFF. The CDR3 region has the DNA TGCAGCGTTGATAATCCGCGGACTAGCGTTAGTGATGAGCAGTTCTTC. The V call is TRBV29-1, the J call TRBJ2-1; TRBD2 matches at 9 bases. Per the germline V gene, CDR1 is SQVTM and CDR2 is ANQGSEA. The CDR3 contains 16 residues. The J segment lost 8 bases and the V segment lost 3 bases, leaving 14 bases of the junction unmatched.

The chain joins TRBV14 to TRBJ2-7; a weak D match, TRBD2 (6 bases). With 5 bases removed from V and 3 bases from J, the gap between germline ends came to 17 bases. Germline V gene lookup returns CDR1 SGHDN and CDR2 FVKESK. This CDR3 contains 15 residues. Here the CDR3 DNA reads TGTGCCAGCAGCTTCCGAACCGGGGGATTCTACGAGCAGTACTTC. Protein: CASSFRTGGFYEQYF.

The chain links TRBV29-1 to TRBJ1-3; D is uncertain. Germline CDR1 is SQVTM and CDR2 is ANQGSEA. This CDR3 is 13 amino acids long. V was shortened by 6 bases and J by 0 bases, with 9 bases between the two germline ends. The CDR3 nucleotides are TGCAGCGTGCAAGAGTTCTCTGGAAACACCATATATTTT. Its translation: CSVQEFSGNTIYF. Variable domain in full (rest from reference TRBV29-1 and TRBJ1-3): SAVISQKPSRDICQRGTSLTIQCQVDSQVTMMFWYRQQPGQSLTLIATANQGSEATYESGFVIDKFPISRPNLTFSTLTVSNMSPEDSSIYLCSVQEFSGNTIYFGEGSWLTVV.

The chain carries TRBV19 and TRBJ2-1; TRBD2 matches at 10 bases. The germline CDR1 and CDR2 sequences are LNHDA and SQIVND (reference sequence). This CDR3 has 14 residues. V shed 6 bases and J 7 bases; nucleotides not matched to a gene: 6. This CDR3 reads CASRLAGAWNEQFF. DNA of the CDR3: TGTGCCAGTAGGCTAGCGGGAGCGTGGAATGAGCAGTTCTTC.

V and J are TRBV7-9 and TRBJ1-6; no reliable D call. CDR3 size: 12 residues. Trimming left V 3 bases short and J 10 bases short, with 7 bases between. Germline values: CDR1 SEHNR, CDR2 FQNEAQ (reference sequence). DNA of the CDR3: TGTGCCAGCAGCTTCGTCGGGTCACCCCTCCACTTT. It is translated as CASSFVGSPLHF.

This chain links TRBV7-9 with TRBJ2-5, with D tentatively TRBD1 (5 bases). This CDR3 contains 14 residues. V gave up 5 bases and J gave up 1 base, with 11 bases separating them. CDR1 and CDR2 (germline): SEHNR, FQNEAQ (reference sequence). CDR3: CASSPRQGQETQYF. The CDR3 bases are TGTGCCAGCAGCCCCCGCCAGGGCCAAGAGACCCAGTACTTC.

The chain recombines TRBV4-2 with TRBJ2-1; 7 positions agree with TRBD2. J gave up 7 bases and V 0 bases, and 3 bases lay outside the gene matches. The germline gives CDR1 LGHNA, CDR2 YNFKEQ. The CDR3 has 14 amino acids. The CDR3 sequence is CASSQEISGNEQFF. The CDR3 DNA reads TGTGCCAGCAGCCAAGAAATTAGCGGGAATGAGCAGTTCTTC.

The V and J genes are TRBV29-1 and TRBJ2-7; 9 nucleotides line up with TRBD2. The junction had 17 bases not matched to a gene; V was cut back by 0 bases and J by 2 bases. This CDR3 comprises 19 residues. Germline V lookup: CDR1 SQVTM, CDR2 ANQGSEA. CDR3 loop: CSVEETKSALAGQTYEQYF. The CDR3 DNA reads as TGCAGCGTTGAAGAAACTAAATCAGCTCTAGCGGGACAAACCTACGAGCAGTACTTC.